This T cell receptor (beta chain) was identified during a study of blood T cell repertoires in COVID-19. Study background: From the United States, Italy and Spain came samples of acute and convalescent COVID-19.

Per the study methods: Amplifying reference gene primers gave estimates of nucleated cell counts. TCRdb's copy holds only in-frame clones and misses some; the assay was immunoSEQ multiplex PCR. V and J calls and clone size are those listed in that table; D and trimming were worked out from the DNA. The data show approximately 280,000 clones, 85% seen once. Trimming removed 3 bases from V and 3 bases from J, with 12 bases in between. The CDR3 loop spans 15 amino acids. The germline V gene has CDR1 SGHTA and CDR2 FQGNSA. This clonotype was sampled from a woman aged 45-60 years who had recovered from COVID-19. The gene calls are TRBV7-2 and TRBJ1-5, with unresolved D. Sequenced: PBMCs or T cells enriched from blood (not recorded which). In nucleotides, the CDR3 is TGTGCCAGCAGCTTCGGACGGGGTCACAATCAGCCCCAGCATTTT. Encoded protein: CASSFGRGHNQPQHF.